Presented here are 21 T cell receptor beta chains from one specimen sequenced in a study of blood T cells in healthy people across ages. Primed by a sample-barcoded 5' primer and a J-beta primer mix, a second PCR proceeded for about 7 to 12 cycles. In TCRdb, the 5' RACE reads were re-called with MiXCR into one record per CDR3 protein. The table lists over 600,000 distinct CDR3 sequences, 35% to 60% of them singletons. The sample was blood. These TCRs come from an elderly man in good health.

The chain recombines TRBV20-1 with TRBJ2-1; TRBD1 agrees at 8 bases. The CDR3 extends over 12 amino acids. From germline, CDR1 is DFQATT and CDR2 SNEGSKA (reference sequence). Trimming cost V 6 bases and J 7 bases; bases outside gene matches: 5. DNA of the CDR3: TGCAGTGCGAGAAGACAGGGGAATGAGCAGTTCTTC. It encodes CSARRQGNEQFF.

The chain uses TRBV28 and TRBJ1-4; TRBD1 matches 8 bases. This CDR3 is built from 14 residues. Germline V CDR1 and CDR2: MDHEN, SYDVKM. V lost 6 bases and J lost 8; bases outside the gene matches: 8. As DNA, the CDR3 is TGTGCCAGCAGGCTGACAGGGGCGCTGGAAAAACTGTTTTTT. It is translated as CASRLTGALEKLFF.

The J gene is TRBJ2-5, the V gene TRBV20-1, with TRBD1 matching 9 bases. Germline CDR1 reads DFQATT; CDR2 reads SNEGSKA (reference sequence). J was trimmed by 11 bases and V by 6 bases; bases with no gene match: 16. The CDR3 spans 14 residues. CDR3 loop: CSANTGTGTWEQYF. The CDR3 nucleotides read TGCAGTGCGAACACCGGGACAGGGACATGGGAGCAGTACTTC.

This clonotype was counted a few times. The chain's CDR3 is CASSFGQGAEEQYF. CDR3 coding DNA: TGTGCCAGCAGCTTCGGACAGGGGGCGGAAGAGCAGTACTTC. The chain joins TRBV13 to TRBJ2-7, with 11 nucleotides matching TRBD1. The V gene end was trimmed by 3 bases and the J gene end by 7 bases; junction bases not matched to a gene: 5. The CDR3 length is 14 residues. The germline V gene has CDR1 PRHDT and CDR2 FYEKMQ (reference sequence).

This clonotype was recorded a few times. The genes are TRBV3-1 and TRBJ2-7, with 8 positions matching TRBD2. The CDR3 runs to 16 residues. The V gene end was trimmed by 1 base and the J gene end by 5 bases; junction bases not matched to a gene: 10. Germline V gene sequence: CDR1 LGHDT, CDR2 YNNKEL (reference sequence). The CDR3 DNA is TGTGCCAGCAGCCAAGGCCCGGGACTAGATAAAGACGAGCAGTACTTC. This codes for CASSQGPGLDKDEQYF.

The rearrangement links TRBV18 to TRBJ2-5, with 12 positions matching TRBD1. The J call is doubtful: the DNA matches TRBJ2-7 better. The length of the CDR3 is 16 residues. Germline CDR1 KGHSH, CDR2 LQKENI. As DNA, the CDR3 is TGTGCCAGCTCACCCTTCCCCGGGACAGGGGGCGACGAGCAGTACTTC. Encoded protein: CASSPFPGTGGDEQYF.

This chain connects TRBV7-2 to TRBJ2-7; the match to TRBD2 covers 7 bases. CDR3 length equals 14 residues. Per germline, CDR1 SGHTA and CDR2 FQGNSA. V lost 5 bases to trimming and J lost 7 bases; unmatched junction nucleotides: 11. CDR3 residues: CASSTLSGVGEQYF. CDR3 in DNA: TGTGCCAGCAGCACCTTGAGCGGGGTCGGGGAGCAGTACTTC.

This clonotype was observed once. The chain is built from TRBV7-3 and TRBJ2-5, with D possibly TRBD2 on 6 matching bases. Trimming took off 8 bases at V and 11 bases at J, with 30 bases between the two ends. The CDR3 extends over 16 amino acids. Germline lookup yields CDR1 SGHTA and CDR2 FQGTGA. In DNA form, the CDR3 reads TGTGCCAGCTCGGACCCGGGAGCGGACAACTACAATGAGCAGTACTTC. Its protein product is CASSDPGADNYNEQYF. The complete variable domain, with remaining parts taken from reference TRBV7-3 and TRBJ2-5, reads GAGVSQTPSNKVTEKGKYVELRCDPISGHTALYWYRQSLGQGPEFLIYFQGTGAADDSGLPNDRFFAVRPEGSVSTLKIQRTERGDSAVYLCASSDPGADNYNEQYFGPGTRLLVL.

This clonotype was detected only once. This rearrangement joins TRBV6-2 or TRBV6-3 to TRBJ1-1; D possibly corresponds to TRBD1 (6 bases). The CDR3 has 14 amino acids. V lost 2 bases to trimming and J lost 3 bases, with 10 bases between them. In germline, CDR1 is MNHEY, CDR2 SVGEGT. CDR3 nucleotide sequence: TGTGCCAGCAGTTACGGGGACACAGACACTGAAGCTTTCTTT. Residues: CASSYGDTDTEAFF.

The V and J genes are TRBV6-5 and TRBJ2-3; unclear D gene. Trimming stripped 0 bases from V and 0 bases from J, with 7 bases between. This CDR3 region has 15 residues. Germline V lookup: CDR1 MNHEY, CDR2 SVGAGI. The CDR3 region is CASSYSPDSTDTQYF. In nucleotides, the CDR3 is TGTGCCAGCAGTTACTCGCCAGACAGCACAGATACGCAGTATTTT.

This clonotype was observed many times. V gene TRBV4-3 combines with J gene TRBJ2-1; possibly TRBD1 for D (5 bases). The V gene lost 0 bases and the J gene lost 8 bases, with 17 bases spanning the gap. The V gene's germline CDR1 is LGHNA and CDR2 YSLEER. This CDR3 region has 16 residues. The CDR3 here is CASSQDGAGLSYEQFF. The CDR3 DNA reads as TGCGCCAGCAGCCAAGATGGGGCAGGGTTATCGTATGAGCAGTTCTTC.

The rearrangement uses TRBV5-1 and TRBJ2-7; D might be TRBD1 (5 bases). The CDR3 has 17 residues. Trimming left V 4 bases short and J 5 bases short, with 25 bases between. CDR1 SGHRS and CDR2 YFSETQ come from the germline V gene. The CDR3 bases are TGCGCCAGCAGCCTCTTAGCTCCAGGGCCCTATGGTGACGAGCAGTACTTC. It yields the protein CASSLLAPGPYGDEQYF.

The chain uses TRBV4-2 and TRBJ2-3, with D hard to call. Germline CDR1 LGHNA, CDR2 YNFKEQ. This CDR3 spans 16 amino acids. The ends were cut back, 0 bases at V and 0 bases at J, with 10 bases in the middle. The CDR3 sequence is CASSQDSETSTDTQYF. As DNA, the CDR3 is TGTGCCAGCAGCCAAGACTCCGAAACTAGCACAGATACGCAGTATTTT.

V usage is TRBV12-3 or TRBV12-4 and J usage is TRBJ2-5; tentative D call: TRBD1 (6 bases). The assigned J gene may be wrong: the sequence end matches TRBJ2-7 better. This CDR3 is 16 amino acids long. The CDR3 protein is CASSTRDQRGSYEQYF. The CDR3 bases are TGTGCCAGCAGTACCAGGGACCAAAGGGGGTCTTACGAGCAGTACTTC.

The genes are TRBV20-1 and TRBJ2-5, with 8 bases that match TRBD1. Germline assignment: CDR1 DFQATT and CDR2 SNEGSKA (reference sequence). This CDR3 is 15 amino acids long. V gave up 3 bases and J gave up 11 bases; unmatched junction bases: 17. The CDR3 region is CSASSQGASLNEQYF. CDR3 DNA: TGCAGTGCTAGTAGTCAGGGGGCCTCACTCAATGAGCAGTACTTC.

This clonotype was detected ten times or more. This chain uses TRBV2 with TRBJ2-4; 10 nucleotides agree with TRBD2. Per germline, CDR1 SNHLY and CDR2 FYNNEI. Unmatched junction bases numbered 5, after V lost 0 bases and J lost 3 bases. The CDR3 totals 17 residues. CDR3 loop: CASSEAVAGGRKNIQYF. CDR3 DNA: TGTGCCAGCAGTGAAGCGGTAGCGGGAGGACGCAAAAACATTCAGTACTTC.

The chain links TRBV4-1 to TRBJ2-5; 9 bases are shared with TRBD1. The J call is uncertain, as TRBJ2-7 better fits the DNA end. There are 14 residues in the CDR3. Germline CDR1 reads MGHRA; CDR2 reads YSYEKL. CDR3 protein: CASSRTGDTYEQYF. CDR3 nucleotides: TGCGCCAGCAGCCGGACAGGGGACACCTACGAGCAGTACTTC.

The V gene is TRBV13, the J gene TRBJ2-1; D not certain. The germline V gene has CDR1 PRHDT and CDR2 FYEKMQ (reference sequence). The length of the CDR3 is 13 residues. V lost 7 bases and J 10 bases, leaving 17 bases between the germline ends. This CDR3 reads CASKSPSSWEQFF. The CDR3 nucleotides read TGTGCCAGCAAGTCCCCCTCGTCCTGGGAGCAGTTCTTC.

This clonotype was counted only a few times. The chain uses TRBV4-3 and TRBJ1-6; TRBD1 agrees at 7 bases. Germline CDR1 LGHNA, CDR2 YSLEER. With 4 bases clipped from V and 7 bases from J, the junction kept 7 bases outside the gene matches. The CDR3 sequence is 15 residues long. CDR3 region: CASSLDRRGNSPLHF. CDR3 sequence (DNA): TGCGCCAGCAGCCTCGACCGCAGGGGGAATTCACCCCTCCACTTT.

The V gene is TRBV7-9, the J gene TRBJ2-3; D is uncertain. This CDR3 contains 12 residues. Germline V gives CDR1 SEHNR, CDR2 FQNEAQ (reference sequence). V was cut by 5 bases and J by 4 bases, with 7 bases left in between. The chain's CDR3 is CASSRISDTQYF. The CDR3, as DNA: TGTGCCAGCAGCCGAATCTCAGATACGCAGTATTTT.

This rearrangement joins TRBV10-2 to TRBJ2-1; D assignment may be TRBD1 or TRBD2 (5 bases each). Trimming stripped 3 bases from V and 6 bases from J, with 9 bases between. This CDR3 has 13 amino acids. Germline V CDR1 and CDR2: WSHSY, SAAADI. The CDR3 bases are TGCGCCAGCAGTGATACTAGGGGCAATGAGCAGTTCTTC. It translates to CASSDTRGNEQFF.